The 15 T cell receptor beta chains in this list originate from one sample, sequenced in a study of blood T cell repertoires in COVID-19 (dated by TCRdb to the early 2020s). Libraries came from the immunoSEQ multiplex PCR assay. TCRdb stores this immuneACCESS table with in-frame sequences only. Part of the clones is absent; in the studies checked, under half of the shortfall reflects unresolved V genes, and no reason is known for the rest. This sample comprises over 85,000 clones, 70% to 90% of them detected only once. The top ten constitute 3.5% to 5.5% of the sample. The sequenced sample consisted of peripheral blood. The source of these receptors is a man aged 70 or older with acute or convalescent COVID-19.

The genes are TRBV5-1 and TRBJ2-5; 7 bases are shared with TRBD2. Germline values: CDR1 SGHRS, CDR2 YFSETQ. CDR3 length: 14 residues. V shed 0 bases, J shed 5 bases, and the junction held 4 bases outside the gene matches. The CDR3 protein is CASSLGGLPETQYF. Written as DNA, the CDR3 is TGCGCCAGCAGCTTGGGGGGACTACCCGAGACCCAGTACTTC.

The gene calls are TRBV19 and TRBJ2-2; no reliable D call. This CDR3 is 15 amino acids long. V lost 7 bases and J 4 bases, leaving 16 bases between the germline ends. Germline CDR1 reads LNHDA; CDR2 reads SQIVND (reference sequence). The CDR3 DNA is TGTGCCAGTAACACCGGCCTGCCGGGCACCGGGGAGCTGTTTTTT. As protein: CASNTGLPGTGELFF. Full variable domain (rest looked up from reference TRBV19 and TRBJ2-2): DGGITQSPKYLFRKEGQNVTLSCEQNLNHDAMYWYRQDPGQGLRLIYYSQIVNDFQKGDIAEGYSVSREKKESFPLTVTSAQKNPTAFYLCASNTGLPGTGELFFGEGSRLTVL.

The V and J genes are TRBV6-5 and TRBJ2-7, with D possibly being TRBD2 (7 bases). The CDR3 covers 15 residues. V lost 6 bases and J 0 bases, leaving 15 bases between the germline ends. Germline lookup yields CDR1 MNHEY and CDR2 SVGAGI. This CDR3 reads CASRVGGGPSYEQYV. The DNA of the CDR3 is TGTGCCAGCAGGGTTGGGGGGGGCCCCTCCTACGAGCAGTACGTC.

The CDR3 nucleotides are TGCGCCAGCAGCCAAGATCGGGTAGCGGGGGATACGCAGTATTTT. Its protein is CASSQDRVAGDTQYF. The genes are TRBV4-1 and TRBJ2-3; 8 bases agree with TRBD2. J lost 6 bases, V lost 0 bases, and 5 bases had no gene match. CDR3 size: 15 residues. Germline lookup yields CDR1 MGHRA and CDR2 YSYEKL.

The rearrangement uses TRBV18 and TRBJ2-7; no clear D. Germline values: CDR1 KGHSH, CDR2 LQKENI. The CDR3 is 14 amino acids. V was trimmed by 3 bases and J by 0 bases, leaving 9 bases between them. CDR3 nucleotides: TGTGCCAGCTCACCGACACCGAACTCCTACGAGCAGTACGTC. Residues: CASSPTPNSYEQYV.

This sequence joins TRBV3-1 (or the pseudogene TRBV3-2) and TRBJ2-5; possible D gene TRBD2, 7 bases. This CDR3 has 13 amino acids. V was clipped by 6 bases and J by 2 bases, with 10 bases between them. Germline V gene sequence: CDR1 LGHDT, CDR2 YNNKEL (reference sequence). CDR3 residues: CASRRGGQETQYF. CDR3 nucleotides: TGTGCCAGCAGGAGGGGGGGGCAAGAGACCCAGTACTTC.

The chain recombines TRBV9 with TRBJ1-2; a weak D match, TRBD1 (5 bases). V gave up 0 bases and J gave up 3 bases, with 12 bases separating them. The CDR3 is made up of 15 amino acids. Germline V gene data show CDR1 as SGDLS and CDR2 as YYNGEE. Here the CDR3 reads CASSVGTGDHYGYTF. Here the CDR3 DNA reads TGTGCCAGCAGCGTAGGAACAGGCGACCACTATGGCTACACCTTC.

This rearrangement joins TRBV27 to TRBJ1-4, with 7 bases that match TRBD1. CDR3 length equals 18 residues. V lost 0 bases, J lost 7 bases, and 14 bases stayed unmatched. From germline, CDR1 is MNHEY and CDR2 SMNVEV (reference sequence). CDR3 in amino acids: CASSLSEGRDSGCEKLFF. The CDR3 region has the DNA TGTGCCAGCAGTTTATCGGAGGGACGGGACAGCGGTTGTGAAAAACTGTTTTTT.

The chain carries TRBV5-1 and TRBJ2-7, with 12 bases identical to TRBD1. Looked up from germline, CDR1 is SGHRS and CDR2 is YFSETQ. This CDR3 has 15 residues. V was pared by 5 bases and J by 1 base, with 4 bases of the junction left unmatched. The DNA of the CDR3 is TGCGCCAGCAGACTGGGACAGGGGGCGTCCTACGAGCAGTACGTC. Residues: CASRLGQGASYEQYV.

The chain combines TRBV28 with TRBJ2-5; 10 bases match TRBD1. The CDR3 has 12 residues. From germline, CDR1 is MDHEN and CDR2 SYDVKM. The CDR3 loop is CAQTGGFETQYF. CDR3 DNA sequence: TGTGCGCAGACAGGGGGCTTCGAGACCCAGTACTTC. The full variable domain, in which reference TRBV28 and TRBJ2-5 provide the parts outside the CDR3, is DVKVTQSSRYLVKRTGEKVFLECVQDMDHENMFWYRQDPGLGLRLIYFSYDVKMKEKGDIPEGYSVSREKKERFSLILESASTNQTSMYLCAQTGGFETQYFGPGTRLLVL.

The chain combines TRBV5-1 with TRBJ1-6; D is perhaps TRBD1 (6 bases). In germline, CDR1 is SGHRS, CDR2 YFSETQ. Trimming took off 0 bases at V and 5 bases at J, with 9 bases between the two ends. This CDR3 has 15 residues. The CDR3 reads CASSLEWGHNSPLHF. CDR3 coding DNA: TGCGCCAGCAGCTTGGAATGGGGGCATAATTCACCCCTCCACTTT.

The V and J genes are TRBV27 and TRBJ2-7, with TRBD1 matching over 7 bases. The V gene's germline CDR1 is MNHEY and CDR2 SMNVEV (reference sequence). This CDR3 has 18 amino acids. J lost 0 bases, V lost 8 bases, and 19 bases had no gene match. CDR3 in DNA: TGTGCCAGCGCATCAGGGGGACAGAGCTCTCTCAACTCCTACGAGCAGTACTTC. Protein product: CASASGGQSSLNSYEQYF.

The V call is TRBV6-4, the J call TRBJ2-5, with 8 bases that match TRBD1. The V gene end was trimmed by 2 bases and the J gene end by 5 bases; junction bases not matched to a gene: 7. Germline V lookup: CDR1 MRHNA, CDR2 SNTAGT. This CDR3 is 15 amino acids long. CDR3 loop: CASSDGQGARETQYF. CDR3 DNA: TGTGCCAGCAGTGACGGCCAGGGGGCCCGGGAGACCCAGTACTTC.

DNA of the CDR3: TGTGCCAGCAGCTTCGCGGCTACGGCAGATTCACCCCTCCACTTT. Translated, it gives CASSFAATADSPLHF. V is TRBV5-4 and J is TRBJ1-6; D is uncertain. This CDR3 comprises 15 residues. In germline, CDR1 is SGHNT, CDR2 YYREEE (reference sequence). The V end was cut by 2 bases, the J end by 8 bases, with 14 bases between.

The chain has TRBV29-1 and TRBJ2-3, with 11 bases fitting TRBD2. The CDR3 has 13 residues. Germline V lookup: CDR1 SQVTM, CDR2 ANQGSEA. Trimming at V came to 3 bases and at J to 7 bases, leaving 3 bases not matched to a gene. The CDR3 bases are TGCAGCGTTGATAGCGGGGGGGCGTATACGCAGTATTTT. Translation gives CSVDSGGAYTQYF.